Shown below are 24 T cell receptor beta chains from a single sample sequenced in a study of metastatic and nonmetastatic thyroid tumors. No treatment of any kind had been given to any patient before thyroid surgery. TCRdb re-processed the PCR reads through MiXCR. The repertoire has 40,000 to 45,000 clones, about 17% of them found once; the top ten carry around 3.9%. Material: blood. The receptor source for this set is a female donor with papillary thyroid cancer or a benign thyroid nodule (not recorded which). Some clones in this sample may be carry-over from other donors' samples.

This chain connects TRBV19 to TRBJ1-2, with 7 bases matching TRBD1. CDR3 length equals 14 residues. Germline V lookup: CDR1 LNHDA, CDR2 SQIVND (reference sequence). Trimming took 9 bases from V and 5 from J; bases not matched to a gene: 12. The CDR3: CASSPRGGWYGYTF. For the CDR3, the DNA is TGTGCCAGCAGCCCCAGGGGGGGCTGGTATGGCTACACCTTC.

This clone occurred a few times. The chain has TRBV28 and TRBJ1-2; 9 positions agree with TRBD1. The ends lost 4 bases at V and 4 bases at J; junction bases unmatched: 1. The CDR3 consists of 13 residues. Germline V gives CDR1 MDHEN, CDR2 SYDVKM. The CDR3 nucleotides are TGTGCCAGCAGTTCGGACAGGGGCTATGGCTACACCTTC. Translating it yields CASSSDRGYGYTF.

This clone was observed at least ten times. The genes are TRBV2 and TRBJ2-5; 7 bases are a match to TRBD2. After removal of 3 bases from V and 1 base from J, the junction contained 5 bases not matched to a gene. Germline V gene lookup returns CDR1 SNHLY and CDR2 FYNNEI. This CDR3 is 15 amino acids long. The CDR3 is CASSDGGDFQETQYF. CDR3 in DNA: TGTGCCAGCAGTGATGGGGGGGACTTCCAAGAGACCCAGTACTTC.

This chain connects TRBV7-8 to TRBJ1-1; a weak D match, TRBD1 (6 bases). The V end was cut by 3 bases, the J end by 1 base, with 15 bases between. Germline CDR1 and CDR2: SGHVS and FQNEAQ. The CDR3 extends over 16 amino acids. CDR3 DNA: TGTGCCAGCAGCTTGATTCCGGGGGCACCGAACACTGAAGCTTTCTTT. This sequence encodes CASSLIPGAPNTEAFF.

This clone was observed many times. The chain uses TRBV5-1 and TRBJ2-1; D is uncertain. V gave up 1 base and J gave up 9 bases, with 8 bases separating them. The CDR3 loop spans 12 amino acids. Germline V CDR1 and CDR2: SGHRS, YFSETQ. CDR3 sequence (DNA): TGCGCCAGCAGCTTGCAGGACGCTGAGCAGTTCTTC. Protein: CASSLQDAEQFF. Full variable domain (missing parts from reference TRBV5-1 and TRBJ2-1): KAGVTQTPRYLIKTRGQQVTLSCSPISGHRSVSWYQQTPGQGLQFLFEYFSETQRNKGNFPGRFSGRQFSNSRSEMNVSTLELGDSALYLCASSLQDAEQFFGPGTRLTVL.

The chain recombines TRBV9 with TRBJ2-2; 8 bases map to TRBD1. V lost 3 bases, J lost 0 bases, and 13 bases stayed unmatched. The CDR3 runs to 19 residues. CDR1 is SGDLS, CDR2 YYNGEE, per germline. Here the CDR3 reads CASSAPWTGYEPNTGELFF. In DNA, the CDR3 is TGTGCCAGCAGCGCCCCCTGGACAGGGTATGAGCCGAACACCGGGGAGCTGTTTTTT.

This clone has at least ten counts. This sequence may be a read error, since a much larger clone differs from it by one base. The genes are TRBV9 and TRBJ1-5; a possible D gene is TRBD1 (6 bases). V was cut by 3 bases and J by 3 bases, with 13 bases left in between. CDR1 SGDLS and CDR2 YYNGEE come from the germline V gene. The CDR3 length is 15 residues. The CDR3 coding sequence is TGTGCCAGCAGCGCGAGGGAGGGGGACAATCAGCCCCAGCATTTT. It translates to CASSAREGDNQPQHF.

With regard to this clone: One end of the junction does not line up with germline, which may come from a read error. The chain combines TRBV20-1 with TRBJ2-3; D gene unclear. This CDR3 is built from 15 residues. Germline CDR1 is DFQATT and CDR2 is SNEGSKA (reference sequence). The CDR3 nucleotides are TGCAGTTCTAGATATCTCCTGGGAAGCACAGATACGCAGTATTTT. Translation: CSSRYLLGSTDTQYF.

The chain recombines TRBV5-1 with TRBJ1-4, with TRBD1 matching 8 bases. The CDR3 contains 13 residues. Germline V gives CDR1 SGHRS, CDR2 YFSETQ. Trimming took 5 bases from V and 4 from J; bases not matched to a gene: 1. Written as DNA, the CDR3 is TGCGCCAGCAGAGGACAGGGTAATGAAAAACTGTTTTTT. The encoded protein is CASRGQGNEKLFF.

This clone has ten or more counts. This rearrangement joins TRBV19 to TRBJ2-7, with D possibly being TRBD1 or TRBD2 (5 bases each). V lost 5 bases and J lost 3, with 14 bases in between. CDR1 is LNHDA, CDR2 SQIVND, per germline (reference sequence). This CDR3 contains 14 residues. The CDR3 bases are TGTGCCAGTAGTCTGAGAGAGAGGGGCTACGAGCAGTACTTC. This sequence encodes CASSLRERGYEQYF.

This clone was recorded at least ten times. The rearrangement uses TRBV27 and TRBJ1-2; possibly TRBD1 for D (5 bases). The CDR3 is 15 residues long. Trimming removed 4 bases from V and 4 bases from J, with 16 bases in between. CDR1 and CDR2 (germline): MNHEY, SMNVEV (reference sequence). CDR3 in amino acids: CASSSQAGITYGYTF. CDR3 in DNA: TGTGCCAGCAGTTCACAGGCGGGGATTACCTATGGCTACACCTTC.

As regards this clone: Sequence at one end of the junction differs from germline and may be a read error. The V call is TRBV6-6, the J call TRBJ1-4; perhaps TRBD1 as D (5 bases). Germline lookup yields CDR1 MNHNY and CDR2 SVGAGI (reference sequence). The CDR3 is made up of 17 amino acids. The CDR3 DNA is TGTGCCAGTAGTTACTCGAGGTGGGGCTCGTCTAATGAAAAACTGTTTTTT. Translation gives CASSYSRWGSSNEKLFF.

This clone was observed at least ten times. This chain uses TRBV20-1 with TRBJ2-1, with TRBD1 matching 9 bases. CDR1 and CDR2 (germline): DFQATT, SNEGSKA (reference sequence). CDR3 length: 14 residues. V trimming: 5 bases; J trimming: 1 base; junction bases outside the gene matches: 3. The CDR3 bases are TGCAGTGCTCGGGACAGGGTGTCCTACAATGAGCAGTTCTTC. Amino acids: CSARDRVSYNEQFF.

This clone was seen at least ten times. The J gene is TRBJ2-3, the V gene TRBV20-1, with D maybe TRBD2 (6 bases). The germline V gene encodes CDR1 DFQATT and CDR2 SNEGSKA (reference sequence). The CDR3 sequence is 16 residues long. The V and J ends lost 0 bases and 2 bases respectively, with 15 bases between them. The CDR3 DNA reads TGCAGTGCTAGAGATGATGGCGGGACGATCACAGATACGCAGTATTTT. This gives the protein CSARDDGGTITDTQYF.

This clone was counted at least ten times. V gene TRBV20-1 combines with J gene TRBJ1-5, with D perhaps matching TRBD1 (5 bases). CDR1 is DFQATT and CDR2 is SNEGSKA in the germline V gene (reference sequence). The CDR3 sequence is 14 residues long. In DNA, the CDR3 is TGCAGCCTCGGCGAATGGGGGAGCAATCAGCCCCAGCATTTT. Protein product: CSLGEWGSNQPQHF.

This clone appeared many times. V and J are TRBV6-1 and TRBJ2-1; D might be TRBD2 (5 bases). V shed 5 bases and J shed 4 bases, with 12 bases lying between them. This CDR3 spans 14 amino acids. Germline V gene sequence: CDR1 MNHNS, CDR2 SASEGT. DNA for the CDR3: TGTGCCAGCAGTCGCGGACTCGCGTACAATGAGCAGTTCTTC. Translation: CASSRGLAYNEQFF.

This clone was picked up many times. The rearrangement links TRBV6-1 to TRBJ1-6, with TRBD1 matching 9 bases. The CDR3 loop spans 16 amino acids. Trimming cost V 6 bases and J 8 bases; bases outside gene matches: 11. Germline V gene sequence: CDR1 MNHNS, CDR2 SASEGT. The CDR3 here is CASRPFPGQGYSPLHF. The CDR3 DNA follows: TGTGCCAGCAGACCTTTTCCGGGACAGGGATATTCACCCCTCCACTTT.

This clone was seen many times. V usage is TRBV12-3 or TRBV12-4 and J usage is TRBJ1-5; unclear D gene. The V and J ends lost 6 bases and 6 bases respectively, with 18 bases between them. This CDR3 has 15 residues. In DNA, the CDR3 is TGTGCCAGCAGCTGGCGGGAGGGCCGGGGTCAGCCCCAGCATTTT. Its protein is CASSWREGRGQPQHF.

In this sample, this clone turned up many times. The J gene is TRBJ2-3, the V gene TRBV18, with D possibly TRBD1 on 5 matching bases. Trimming removed 2 bases from V and 3 bases from J, with 15 bases in between. Germline-derived CDR1 and CDR2 are KGHSH and LQKENI. This CDR3 comprises 16 residues. The CDR3 reads CASSPDLGVVTDTQYF. DNA of the CDR3: TGTGCCAGCTCACCAGATTTAGGGGTAGTTACAGATACGCAGTATTTT.

This clone was seen only a few times. The junction departs from germline at one end; a sequencing error may be responsible. This chain uses TRBV19 with TRBJ2-3; 9 nucleotides match TRBD1. The V gene's germline CDR1 is LNHDA and CDR2 SQIVND (reference sequence). This CDR3 has 15 amino acids. The CDR3 DNA follows: TGTGCCACTAGCTATGGGACAGGGAGGGGAGATACGCATTATTTT. Encoded protein: CATSYGTGRGDTHYF.

The rearrangement uses TRBV28 and TRBJ2-5, with 9 bases identical to TRBD2. Germline V gives CDR1 MDHEN, CDR2 SYDVKM. The V and J ends lost 4 bases and 4 bases, in that order; junction bases with no gene match: 16. The CDR3 contains 18 residues. This CDR3 is CASSSYLELAGALETQYF. CDR3 nucleotides: TGTGCCAGCAGTTCGTACCTCGAGTTAGCGGGAGCATTAGAGACCCAGTACTTC.

This clone came up many times. Being one base from a much bigger clone, this may be a read error. V is TRBV19 and J is TRBJ2-5; D tentatively fits TRBD1 or TRBD2 (5 bases each). The V gene's germline CDR1 is LNHDA and CDR2 SQIVND (reference sequence). There are 13 residues in the CDR3. Written as DNA, the CDR3 is TGTGCCAGTAGTATATCCGGGACGGAGACCCGGTACTTC. This codes for CASSISGTETRYF. Filled out from reference TRBV19 and TRBJ2-5, the complete variable domain reads DGGITQSPKYLFRKEGQNVTLSCEQNLNHDAMYWYRQDPGQGLRLIYYSQIVNDFQKGDIAEGYSVSREKKESFPLTVTSAQKNPTAFYLCASSISGTETRYFGPGTRLLVL.

This clone showed up just a few times. At one boundary the junction diverges from the germline segment, which might be a read error. The identical CDR3 is also encoded by other nucleotide sequences in the sample. The V call is TRBV5-4, the J call TRBJ2-6; D may be TRBD1 (5 bases). Germline assignment: CDR1 SGHNT and CDR2 YYREEE (reference sequence). CDR3 length: 15 amino acids. The CDR3 loop is CASSSRLSGANVLTF. For the CDR3, the DNA is TGTGCCAGCAGCAGCAGGCTCTCTGGGGCCAACGTTCTGACTTTC. The variable domain in full, with the rest retrieved from reference TRBV5-4 and TRBJ2-6, is ETGVTQSPTHLIKTRGQQVTLRCSSQSGHNTVSWYQQALGQGPQFIFQYYREEENGRGNFPPRFSGLQFPNYSSELNVNALELDDSALYLCASSSRLSGANVLTFGAGSRLTVL.

The V and J genes are TRBV20-1 and TRBJ2-6; D is undetermined. Germline V gene data show CDR1 as DFQATT and CDR2 as SNEGSKA (reference sequence). The CDR3 extends over 13 amino acids. V gave up 6 bases and J gave up 0 bases, with 6 bases separating them. In DNA form, the CDR3 reads TGCAGTGCCATTAACTCTGGGGCCAACGTCCTGACTTTC. Translating gives CSAINSGANVLTF.